This TCR beta chain was sequenced for a study of T cell repertoires in cytomegalovirus infection. Background on the study: Selected CMV epitopes included recently identified HLA-C-restricted ones as well as well-studied HLA-B-restricted ones. Public TCR beta signatures provided an indication of both CMV infection and a matching HLA type.

Broader study findings: Carriers of CMV plus the relevant HLA were identified by cumulative public TCR beta family frequency. Dominating the ex vivo response were HLA-C-restricted CMV-specific TCR beta clonotypes.

The CDR3 runs 15 residues. Germline loops: CDR1 MNHNY, CDR2 SVGAGI (reference sequence). V shed 0 bases, J shed 4 bases, and the junction held 5 bases outside the gene matches. From the reads, TCRdb called clonotypes with MiXCR, one entry per CDR3 protein. The table records around 770,000 distinct CDR3 sequences, 25% to 35% of them present only once. Notes on this clonotype: The antigen is unknown.

The sample was cultured CD8+ T cells from PBMCs, taken from culture after CMV antigen stimulation. The chain recombines TRBV6-6 with TRBJ1-2; 7 bases match TRBD1. The receptor comes from a human donor in good health (CMV status not recorded). Some clones in this sample may be carry-over from other donors' samples. CDR3 nucleotides: TGTGCCAGCAGTTACTCATGGACAGGAACCTATGGCTACACCTTC. This gives the protein CASSYSWTGTYGYTF.